The clone carrying this T cell receptor beta chain was seen a few times. Its antigen is still unknown. This sample was included in a study of T-cell memory formation after mild COVID-19. Study in general: TCR clusters were mostly donor specific. Study results and limitations: Most CD4+ clones that shrank were in CM and EM, while CD8+ ones turned up in EMRA. The finding that pre-infection memory included some responding clones suggested that cross-reactive memory joined.

This CDR3 spans 14 amino acids. The V and J ends lost 5 bases and 6 bases respectively, with 16 bases between them. Germline V gene lookup returns CDR1 SGHRS and CDR2 YFSETQ. With constant-segment primers, 5'RACE yielded cDNA libraries of TCR alpha and TCR beta that carried sample barcodes and UMIs. One entry per CDR3 protein, called by TCRdb with MiXCR from the 5' RACE reads. The sample lists about 350,000 distinct CDR3 sequences, about 13% occurring once. The sample consisted of PBMCs or a T cell subset sorted from them (not recorded which). The receptor was isolated from a man aged 18 to 30 who had mild COVID-19 (a few samples of this study predate the infection). Cell type and time point are not known. This chain joins TRBV5-1 and TRBJ2-3; TRBD1 might be the D (6 bases). CDR3 nucleotides: TGCGCCAGCAGTCCGGACAGAATCATCGATACGCAGTATTTT. It specifies CASSPDRIIDTQYF.